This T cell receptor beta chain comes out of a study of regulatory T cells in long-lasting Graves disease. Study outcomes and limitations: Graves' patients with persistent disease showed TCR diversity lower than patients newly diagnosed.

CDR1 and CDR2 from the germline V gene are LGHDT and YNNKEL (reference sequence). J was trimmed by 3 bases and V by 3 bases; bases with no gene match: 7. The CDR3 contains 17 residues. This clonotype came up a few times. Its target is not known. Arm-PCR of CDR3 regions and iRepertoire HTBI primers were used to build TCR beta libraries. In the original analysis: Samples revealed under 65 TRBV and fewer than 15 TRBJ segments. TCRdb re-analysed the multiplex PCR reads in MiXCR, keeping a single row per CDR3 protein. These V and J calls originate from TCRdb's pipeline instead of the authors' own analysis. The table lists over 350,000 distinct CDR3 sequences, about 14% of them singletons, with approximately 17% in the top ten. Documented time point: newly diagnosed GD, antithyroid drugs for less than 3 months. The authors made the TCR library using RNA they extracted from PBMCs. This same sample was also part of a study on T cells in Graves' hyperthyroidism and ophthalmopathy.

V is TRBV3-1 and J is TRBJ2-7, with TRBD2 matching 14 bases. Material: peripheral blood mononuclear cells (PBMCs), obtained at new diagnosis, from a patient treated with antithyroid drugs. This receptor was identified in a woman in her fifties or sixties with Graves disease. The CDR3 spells CASSQDSTSGRGYEQYF. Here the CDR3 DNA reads TGTGCCAGCAGCCAGGACTCGACTAGCGGGAGGGGCTACGAGCAGTACTTC.